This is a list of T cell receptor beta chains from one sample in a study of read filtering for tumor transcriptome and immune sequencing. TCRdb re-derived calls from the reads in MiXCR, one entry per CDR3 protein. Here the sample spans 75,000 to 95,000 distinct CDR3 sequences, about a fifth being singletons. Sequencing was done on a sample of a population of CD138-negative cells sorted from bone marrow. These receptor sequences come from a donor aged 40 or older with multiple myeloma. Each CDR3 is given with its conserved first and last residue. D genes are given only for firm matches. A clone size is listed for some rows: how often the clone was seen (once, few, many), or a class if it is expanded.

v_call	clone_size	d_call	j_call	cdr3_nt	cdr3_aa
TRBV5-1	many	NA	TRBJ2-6	TGCGCCAGCAGCTCCTCCTCTGGGGCCAACGTCCTGACTTTC	CASSSSSGANVLTF
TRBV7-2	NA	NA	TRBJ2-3	TGTGCCAGCAGCTTAGGCAGTACGCAGTATTTT	CASSLGSTQYF
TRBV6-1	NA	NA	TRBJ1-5	TGTGCCAGCACCTATACGGGAGGCAATCAGCCCCAGCATTTT	CASTYTGGNQPQHF
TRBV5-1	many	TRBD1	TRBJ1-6	TGCGCCAGCAGCTTGGCCGGGACAGGGTACTCACCCCTCCACTTT	CASSLAGTGYSPLHF
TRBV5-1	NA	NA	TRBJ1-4	TGCGCCAGCAGCTTGACAGTAACCGCCGAAAAACTGTTTTTT	CASSLTVTAEKLFF
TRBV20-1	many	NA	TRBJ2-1	TGCAGTGCTAGCGATGGCGGGGCCCACAATGAGCAGTTCTTC	CSASDGGAHNEQFF
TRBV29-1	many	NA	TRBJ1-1	TGCAGCGTTGTGGGGGAGGGCACTGAAGCTTTCTTT	CSVVGEGTEAFF
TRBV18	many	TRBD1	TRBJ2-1	TGTGCCAGCTCACCCAGGACAGGGGAGGGCTCCTACAATGAGCAGTTCTTC	CASSPRTGEGSYNEQFF
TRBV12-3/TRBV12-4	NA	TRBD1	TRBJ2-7	TGTGCCAGCAGAAGACAGGGGAACGAGCAGTACTTC	CASRRQGNEQYF
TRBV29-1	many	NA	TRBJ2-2	TGCAGCGTTGGAACAGGTTCGGGCACCGGGGAGCTGTTTTTT	CSVGTGSGTGELFF
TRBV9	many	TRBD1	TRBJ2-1	TGTGCCAGCAGCGTAGGGGGACAGAGTTCCTACAATGAGCAGTTCTTC	CASSVGGQSSYNEQFF
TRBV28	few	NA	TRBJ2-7	TGTGCCTGGCAGGGAAGTTGGAGCGAGCAGTACTTC	CAWQGSWSEQYF
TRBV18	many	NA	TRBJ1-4	TGTGCCAGCTCACCCCCCGGGACACCGAATGAAAAACTGTTTTTT	CASSPPGTPNEKLFF
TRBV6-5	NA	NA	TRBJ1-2	TGTGGCAGCAGTTTCCTTACAGGGCACTATGGCTACACCTTC	CGSSFLTGHYGYTF
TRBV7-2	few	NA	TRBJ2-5	TGTGCCAGCAGCTTTCCCAAGGCTGAGGCCCAGTACTTC	CASSFPKAEAQYF